These 2 T cell receptor beta chains share one sample of origin, sequenced in a study of blood T cell repertoires in COVID-19. Sequenced by immunoSEQ multiplex PCR; TCRdb stores in-frame clones only, minus some. In the table there are approximately 290,000 clones, about four fifths of which are singletons. Sequenced: peripheral blood. The receptors originated from a person aged 70 to 80 with COVID-19, enrolled during active disease.

The chain links TRBV2 to TRBJ1-1; D may be TRBD1 (5 bases). The V end lost 0 bases, the J end lost 3 bases, and 11 bases lay between the germline ends. Germline V CDR1 and CDR2: SNHLY, FYNNEI. This CDR3 is built from 15 residues. The CDR3 DNA is TGTGCCAGCAGTGAAGCGCGGGGACTGTACACTGAAGCTTTCTTT. Its translation: CASSEARGLYTEAFF.

This clone was seen only a few times. The chain employs TRBV7-2 and TRBJ1-6, with TRBD1 identical over 11 bases. The CDR3 consists of 16 residues. The germline V gene has CDR1 SGHTA and CDR2 FQGNSA. The junction had 3 bases not matched to a gene; V was cut back by 3 bases and J by 5 bases. CDR3 DNA: TGTGCCAGCAGCTTGGGGACAGGGGGGAATAATTCACCCCTCCACTTT. This gives the protein CASSLGTGGNNSPLHF.